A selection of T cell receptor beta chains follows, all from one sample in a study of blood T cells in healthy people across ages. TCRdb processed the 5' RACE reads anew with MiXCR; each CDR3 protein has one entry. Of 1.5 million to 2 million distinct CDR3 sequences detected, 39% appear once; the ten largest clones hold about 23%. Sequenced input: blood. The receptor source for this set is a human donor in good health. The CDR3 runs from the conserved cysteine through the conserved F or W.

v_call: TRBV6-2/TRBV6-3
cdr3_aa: CASSGLTGGNEQYF

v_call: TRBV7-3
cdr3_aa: CASSQEGRGYSNQPQHF

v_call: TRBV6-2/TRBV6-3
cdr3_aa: CASRAVRDGYGYTF

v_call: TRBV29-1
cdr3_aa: CSVELQCHEQYF

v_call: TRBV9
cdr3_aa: CASSVDLFGETQYF

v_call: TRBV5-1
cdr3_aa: CASSDTSGNEQFF

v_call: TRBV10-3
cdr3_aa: CAIKRDQETQYF

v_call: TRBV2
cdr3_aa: CASKGGDSYYGYTF

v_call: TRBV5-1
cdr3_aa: CASSPWTRETQYF

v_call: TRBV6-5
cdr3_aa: CASYERGDSPLHF

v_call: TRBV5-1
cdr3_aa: CASYTGTGNTEAFF

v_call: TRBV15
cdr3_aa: CATSVGRPNYEQYF

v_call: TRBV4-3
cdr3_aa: CASSHGGGGPATDTQYF

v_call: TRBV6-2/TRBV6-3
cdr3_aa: CASSYSLADYSNQPQHF

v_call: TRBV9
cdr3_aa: CASSVGSAGLQGTQYF

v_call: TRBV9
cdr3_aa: CASTTSGGAKTGELFF

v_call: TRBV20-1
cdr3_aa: CSASPLNRGGETQYF

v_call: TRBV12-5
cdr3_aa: CASAATVGRGYTF

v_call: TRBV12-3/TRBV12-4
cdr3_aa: CASSRNRSTDAQYF

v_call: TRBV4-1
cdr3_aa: CASSHLDRGYGYTF

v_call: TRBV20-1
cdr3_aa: CSARVKGMNTEVFF

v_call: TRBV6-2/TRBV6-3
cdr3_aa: CATRRAPSQPQHF

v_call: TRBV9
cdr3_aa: CASSVGIGQGGIYEQYF

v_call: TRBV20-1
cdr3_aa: CSASDRAYEQYF

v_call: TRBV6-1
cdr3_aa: CASSGQGVSVFNEKLFF

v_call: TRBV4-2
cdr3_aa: CASSHEGYYNSPLHF

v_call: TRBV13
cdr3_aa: CASSSSGLYEQYF

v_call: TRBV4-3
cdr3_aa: CASSPRLEGSGVYQGTQYF

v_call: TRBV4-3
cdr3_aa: CASSRIGTGLPDTQYF

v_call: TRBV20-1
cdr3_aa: CSGRTGTGVYEQYF

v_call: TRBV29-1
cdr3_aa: CSVEVTSPTEAFF

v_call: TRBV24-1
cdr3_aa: CATSDRIWSGYTF

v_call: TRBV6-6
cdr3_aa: CASSPTDTSTDTQYF